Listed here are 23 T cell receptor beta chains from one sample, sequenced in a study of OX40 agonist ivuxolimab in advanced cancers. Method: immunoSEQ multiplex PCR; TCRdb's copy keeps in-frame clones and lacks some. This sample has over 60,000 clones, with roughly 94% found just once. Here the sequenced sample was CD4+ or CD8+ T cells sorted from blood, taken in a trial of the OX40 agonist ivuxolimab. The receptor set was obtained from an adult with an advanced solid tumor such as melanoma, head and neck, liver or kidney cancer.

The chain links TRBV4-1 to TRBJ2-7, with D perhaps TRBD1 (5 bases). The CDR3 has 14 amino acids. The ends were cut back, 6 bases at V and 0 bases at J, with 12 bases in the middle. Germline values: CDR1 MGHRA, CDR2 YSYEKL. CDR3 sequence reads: CASRRTPSSYEQYF. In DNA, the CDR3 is TGCGCCAGCAGGCGGACACCGAGCTCCTACGAGCAGTACTTC.

CDR3 amino acids: CSVETGDHYGYTF. For the CDR3, the DNA is TGCAGCGTTGAGACAGGGGACCACTATGGCTACACCTTC. The chain has TRBV29-1 and TRBJ1-2; 8 bases are shared with TRBD1. Per germline, CDR1 SQVTM and CDR2 ANQGSEA. The CDR3 runs to 13 residues. V lost 3 bases to trimming and J lost 3 bases; unmatched junction nucleotides: 3.

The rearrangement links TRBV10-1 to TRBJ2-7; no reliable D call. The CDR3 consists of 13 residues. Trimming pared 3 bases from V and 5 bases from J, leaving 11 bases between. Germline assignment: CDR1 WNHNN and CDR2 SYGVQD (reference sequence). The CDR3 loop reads CASSDNLLDEQYF. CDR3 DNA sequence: TGCGCCAGCAGTGACAACCTACTCGACGAGCAGTACTTC.

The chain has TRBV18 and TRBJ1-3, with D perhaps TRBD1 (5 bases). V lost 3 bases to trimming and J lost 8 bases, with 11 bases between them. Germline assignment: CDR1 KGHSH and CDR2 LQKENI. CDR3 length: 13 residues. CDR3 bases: TGTGCCAGCTCACCCTGGCAGGGAGACACCATATATTTT. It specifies CASSPWQGDTIYF. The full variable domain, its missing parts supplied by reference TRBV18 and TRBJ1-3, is NAGVMQNPRHLVRRRGQEARLRCSPMKGHSHVYWYRQLPEEGLKFMVYLQKENIIDESGMPKERFSAEFPKEGPSILRIQQVVRGDSAAYFCASSPWQGDTIYFGEGSWLTVV.

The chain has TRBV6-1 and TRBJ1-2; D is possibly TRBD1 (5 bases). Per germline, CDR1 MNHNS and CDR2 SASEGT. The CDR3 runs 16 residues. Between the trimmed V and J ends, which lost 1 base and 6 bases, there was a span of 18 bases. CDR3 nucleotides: TGTGCCAGCAGTGAAGGAGGGACTGCGGATGTCCATGGCTACACCTTC. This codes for CASSEGGTADVHGYTF.

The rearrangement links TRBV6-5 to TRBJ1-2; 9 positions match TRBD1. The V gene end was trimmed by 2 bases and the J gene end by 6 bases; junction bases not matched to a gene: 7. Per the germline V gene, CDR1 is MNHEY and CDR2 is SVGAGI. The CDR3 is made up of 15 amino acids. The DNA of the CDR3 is TGTGCCAGCAGTTACGGGACAGGGATCTTGGATGGCTACACCTTC. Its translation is CASSYGTGILDGYTF.

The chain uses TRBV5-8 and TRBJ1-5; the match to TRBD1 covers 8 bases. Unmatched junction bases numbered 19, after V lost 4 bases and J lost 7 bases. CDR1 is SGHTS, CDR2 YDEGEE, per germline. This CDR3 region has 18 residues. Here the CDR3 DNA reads TGTGCCAGCAGCCCTCCGGACAGGGAAGCGGGGAAGGGCCAGCCCCAGCATTTT. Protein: CASSPPDREAGKGQPQHF.

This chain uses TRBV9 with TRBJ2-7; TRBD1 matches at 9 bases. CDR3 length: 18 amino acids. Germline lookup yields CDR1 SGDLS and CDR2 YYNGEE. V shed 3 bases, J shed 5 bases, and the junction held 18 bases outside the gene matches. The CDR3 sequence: CASSAHLPLQGALHEQYF. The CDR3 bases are TGTGCCAGCAGCGCCCACTTACCTTTACAGGGGGCTTTGCACGAGCAGTACTTC.

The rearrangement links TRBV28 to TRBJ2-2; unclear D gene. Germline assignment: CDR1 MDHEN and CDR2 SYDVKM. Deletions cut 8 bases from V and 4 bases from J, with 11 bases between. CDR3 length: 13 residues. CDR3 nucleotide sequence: TGTGCCAGCGGTCCTCTACTCACCGGGGAGCTGTTTTTT. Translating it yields CASGPLLTGELFF.

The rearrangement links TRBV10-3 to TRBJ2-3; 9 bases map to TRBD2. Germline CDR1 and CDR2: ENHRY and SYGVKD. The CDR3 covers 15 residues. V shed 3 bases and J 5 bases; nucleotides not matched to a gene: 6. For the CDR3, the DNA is TGTGCCATCAGTGAAATTCTAGCGGGGTTAGATACGCAGTATTTT. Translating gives CAISEILAGLDTQYF.

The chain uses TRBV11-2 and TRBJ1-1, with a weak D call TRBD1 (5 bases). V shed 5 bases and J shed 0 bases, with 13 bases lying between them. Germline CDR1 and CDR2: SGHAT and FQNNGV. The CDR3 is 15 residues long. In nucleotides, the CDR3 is TGTGCCAGCAGCCCTCGTAGGACAATGAACACTGAAGCTTTCTTT. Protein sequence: CASSPRRTMNTEAFF.

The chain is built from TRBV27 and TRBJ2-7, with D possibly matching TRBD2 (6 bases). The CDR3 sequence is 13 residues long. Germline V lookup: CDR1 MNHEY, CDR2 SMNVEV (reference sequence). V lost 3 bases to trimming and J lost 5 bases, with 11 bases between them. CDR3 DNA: TGTGCCAGCAGTTTCGGGGGAAGGGACGAGCAGTACTTC. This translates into CASSFGGRDEQYF.

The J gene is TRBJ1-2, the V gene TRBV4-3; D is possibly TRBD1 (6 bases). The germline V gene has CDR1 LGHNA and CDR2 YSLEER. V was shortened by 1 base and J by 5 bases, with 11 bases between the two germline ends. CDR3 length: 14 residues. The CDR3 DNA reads TGCGCCAGCAGCCAAGTGGACAGTTCATATGGCTACACCTTC. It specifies CASSQVDSSYGYTF.

The CDR3 DNA is TGTGCCAGCAGTAGAGGGGGGTCCTCCTATAATTCACCCCTCCACTTT. Protein product: CASSRGGSSYNSPLHF. This sequence joins TRBV27 and TRBJ1-6; TRBD1 is a possible D gene (6 bases). The CDR3 runs to 16 residues. Germline values: CDR1 MNHEY, CDR2 SMNVEV (reference sequence). V was shortened by 5 bases and J by 0 bases, with 11 bases between the two germline ends.

CDR3 nucleotide sequence: TGTGCCAGCATCAAGCGGGACAGGGGAGGCAATCAGCCCCAGCATTTT. It translates to CASIKRDRGGNQPQHF. The J gene is TRBJ1-5, the V gene TRBV6-6; 10 nucleotides align to TRBD1. The CDR3 extends over 16 amino acids. Germline V CDR1 and CDR2: MNHNY, SVGAGI (reference sequence). V shed 7 bases, J shed 2 bases, and the junction held 8 bases outside the gene matches.

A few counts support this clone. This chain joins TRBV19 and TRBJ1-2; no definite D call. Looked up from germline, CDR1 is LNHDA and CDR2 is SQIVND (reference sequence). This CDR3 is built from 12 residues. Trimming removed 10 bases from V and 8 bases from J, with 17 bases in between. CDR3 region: CAITAGNGGYTF. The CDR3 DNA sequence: TGTGCCATAACGGCGGGGAACGGAGGCTACACCTTC.

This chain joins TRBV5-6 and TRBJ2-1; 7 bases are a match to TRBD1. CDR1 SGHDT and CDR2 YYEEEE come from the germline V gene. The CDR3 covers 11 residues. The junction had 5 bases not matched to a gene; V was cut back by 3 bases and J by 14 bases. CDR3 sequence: CASSSGTDEFF. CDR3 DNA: TGTGCCAGCAGCTCGGGGACAGACGAGTTCTTC.

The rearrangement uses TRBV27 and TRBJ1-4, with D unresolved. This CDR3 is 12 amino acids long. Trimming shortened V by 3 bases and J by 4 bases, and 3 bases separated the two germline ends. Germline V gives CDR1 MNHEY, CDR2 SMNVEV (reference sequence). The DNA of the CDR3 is TGTGCCAGCAGTTTCCGTAATGAAAAACTGTTTTTT. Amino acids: CASSFRNEKLFF.

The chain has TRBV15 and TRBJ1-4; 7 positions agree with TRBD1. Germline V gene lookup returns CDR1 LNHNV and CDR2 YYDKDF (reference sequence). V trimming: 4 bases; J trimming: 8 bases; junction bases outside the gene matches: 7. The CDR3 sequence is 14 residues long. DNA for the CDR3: TGTGCCACCAGCAAGGACAGGAGAGGGGAAAAACTGTTTTTT. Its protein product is CATSKDRRGEKLFF.

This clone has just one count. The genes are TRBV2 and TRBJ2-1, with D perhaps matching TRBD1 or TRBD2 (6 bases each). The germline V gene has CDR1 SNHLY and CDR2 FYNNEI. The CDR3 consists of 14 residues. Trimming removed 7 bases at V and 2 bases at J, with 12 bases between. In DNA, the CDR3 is TGTGCCAGCACCCTCCGGGGGCCCTACAATGAGCAGTTCTTC. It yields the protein CASTLRGPYNEQFF.

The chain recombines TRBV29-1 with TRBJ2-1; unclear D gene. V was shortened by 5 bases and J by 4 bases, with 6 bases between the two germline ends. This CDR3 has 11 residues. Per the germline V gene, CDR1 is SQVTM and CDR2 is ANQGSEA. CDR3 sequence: CSVPVYNEQFF. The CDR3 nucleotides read TGCAGCGTTCCTGTTTACAATGAGCAGTTCTTC.

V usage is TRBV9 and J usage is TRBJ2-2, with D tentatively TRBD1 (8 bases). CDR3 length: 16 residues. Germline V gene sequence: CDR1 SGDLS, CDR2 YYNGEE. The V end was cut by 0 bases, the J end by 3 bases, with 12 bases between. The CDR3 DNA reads TGTGCCAGCAGCGTAGGACAGGGGAGGGACACCGGGGAGCTGTTTTTT. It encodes CASSVGQGRDTGELFF.

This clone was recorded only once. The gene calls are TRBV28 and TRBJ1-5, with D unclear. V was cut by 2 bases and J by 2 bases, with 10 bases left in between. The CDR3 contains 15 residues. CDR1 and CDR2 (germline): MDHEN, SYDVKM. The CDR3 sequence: CASSLGRGGNQPQHF. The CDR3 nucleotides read TGTGCCAGCAGTTTAGGCCGCGGGGGCAATCAGCCCCAGCATTTT.